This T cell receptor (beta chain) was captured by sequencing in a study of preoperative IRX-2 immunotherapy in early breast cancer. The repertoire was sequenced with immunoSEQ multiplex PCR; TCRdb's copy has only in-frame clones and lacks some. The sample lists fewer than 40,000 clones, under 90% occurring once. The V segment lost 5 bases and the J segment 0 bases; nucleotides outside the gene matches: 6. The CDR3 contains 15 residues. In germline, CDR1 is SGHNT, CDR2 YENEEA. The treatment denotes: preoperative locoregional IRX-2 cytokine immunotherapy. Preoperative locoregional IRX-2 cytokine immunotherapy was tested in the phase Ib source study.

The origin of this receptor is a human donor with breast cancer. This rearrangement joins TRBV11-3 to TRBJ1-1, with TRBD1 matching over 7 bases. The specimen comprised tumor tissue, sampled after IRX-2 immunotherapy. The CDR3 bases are TGTGCCAGCAGCCCGGGGACAGCGATGAACACTGAAGCTTTCTTT. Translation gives CASSPGTAMNTEAFF. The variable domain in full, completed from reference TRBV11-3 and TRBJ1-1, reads EAGVVQSPRYKIIEKKQPVAFWCNPISGHNTLYWYLQNLGQGPELLIRYENEEAVDDSQLPKDRFSAERLKGVDSTLKIQPAELGDSAVYLCASSPGTAMNTEAFFGQGTRLTVV.